This T cell receptor (beta chain) derives from a study of neoadjuvant anti-PD-1 for oral cavity cancer (dated by TCRdb to about 2021). The study in broad terms: Patients mostly received three to four biweekly doses of nivolumab at 3 mg/kg before curative-intent surgical resection. Under RECIST 1.1, patients with complete response, partial response or stable disease were classed as responders, and patients with progression were classed as non-responders. A roughly 30% response rate was observed in the parent correlative cohort, in which 12 patients were included. Patients without progression received a fourth nivolumab dose around day 43 and underwent definitive surgical resection on days 50-56.

The study at large found these results: Greater tumor shrinkage was correlated with larger post-treatment sizes of preexisting intratumoral clones, suggesting that expansion of preexisting clones contributed to response. A higher pretreatment blood Treg/Th17 ratio correlated with both higher pretreatment blood TCRbeta clonality and lower post-treatment tumor TCRbeta clonality. Only a few patients per response group were included in the TCR analyses, and larger cohorts for validation were called for by the authors.

The intended sense of this specimen's time point label: before neoadjuvant nivolumab. Patients had been newly diagnosed with stage II-IVA oral cavity squamous cell carcinoma, and no prior systemic or radiation treatment had been given to the patients. Everyone in the cohort had locally advanced, HPV-negative oral cavity squamous cell carcinoma. Samples came from a longitudinal correlative study of a single-arm phase II trial of neoadjuvant nivolumab in oral cavity squamous cell carcinoma. Subject-matched pre- and post-treatment PBMCs and tumors from three responders and three non-responders underwent genomic DNA-based TCRbeta sequencing. Genomic DNA was isolated from tumor tissue using the Maxwell RSC DNA from Tissue kit. Tumor libraries used mostly roughly 4.8 ug of input genomic DNA for survey sequencing, with two replicates per sample. TCRbeta libraries were prepared with the immunoSEQ hsTCRbeta kit according to the manufacturer's instructions. The finished libraries were brought together in one pool at around 3.1 nM, which was then read using an Illumina NovaSeq 6000 S4 flow cell. Concerning the study's data processing: The immunoSEQ Analyzer was used for raw data preprocessing and quality control. The analysis was restricted to productive rearrangements, with each unique CDR3 amino acid sequence defining a clonotype. Repertoire clonality was estimated as the Gini-Simpson index, computed with the R package tcR. Gini indices were compared with Student's t test, and associations with tumor size change were assessed by Pearson correlation. The source is immuneACCESS, and TCRdb retained only in-frame sequences with V and J called. Part of the clones is not carried over; for the studies checked, unresolved V genes explain less than half of this, and the remainder is unexplained. Clone size and V and J calls were adopted from that table, with D and trimming inferred from the DNA. Present in this sample are several thousand clones, around 40% of which were seen just once. Roughly 25% of the sample lies in the top ten.

Turning to this clone: The antigen this receptor binds is unknown. Base quality data are lacking; no much larger clone is found one base away.

V is clipped by 4 bases and J by 10 bases, and the sequence between their germline boundaries is 16 bases long. The CDR3 starts with the cysteine, ends with the phenylalanine, and has 13 residues. Solely the CDR3 DNA is kept, with 39 bases framed from the first base. From the germline V gene (reference sequence), CDR1 is MNHEY and CDR2 is SMNVEV. The sequence derives from a person aged 35-80 years with oral cavity squamous cell carcinoma. The sequencing used tumor tissue, collected before nivolumab (anti-PD-1) treatment. The chain is assembled from TRBV27 and TRBJ1-2; the D segment could be TRBD1, given 5 matching bases. This receptor has the CDR3 CASSSTARQPYTF. The DNA sequence reads TGTGCCAGCAGTTCGACAGCCCGCCAACCCTACACCTTC.